The entry below gives a single T cell receptor (beta chain) sequence along with its context. Original data processing: How many nucleated cells were present was estimated from reference gene primer amplification. Assay: immunoSEQ multiplex PCR; the TCRdb copy retains only in-frame clones and omits some. The V and J calls and clone size were taken over from that table, and D and trimming were inferred from the DNA. Here the sample spans 250,000 to 350,000 clones, over 75% being singletons. The data derive from a study of blood T cell repertoires in COVID-19. Study in general: Acute and convalescent COVID-19 samples came from the United States, Italy and Spain. Sources were T cells, B-cell-depleted T cells, or PBMCs; the material itself was cDNA or gDNA.

Germline lookup yields CDR1 SGHDN and CDR2 FVKESK. V was trimmed by 4 bases and J by 0 bases, leaving 10 bases between them. The CDR3 length is 15 residues. This clonotype was sampled from a man younger than 35 with active or convalescent COVID-19. The chain couples TRBV14 to TRBJ1-3, with a possible D match to TRBD1 (6 bases). Sequencing was performed on peripheral blood. In nucleotides, the CDR3 is TGTGCCAGCAGCCCAACAGGGTTCTCTGGAAACACCATATATTTT. Protein product: CASSPTGFSGNTIYF.